One and the same sample provided the 13 T cell receptor beta chains below, sequenced in a study of blood T cell repertoires in COVID-19. The table came from immunoSEQ multiplex PCR; TCRdb's copy has only in-frame clones and leaves some out. The sample consists of more than 120,000 clones, 70% to 90% of them appearing once. Sequencing used peripheral blood. Source of these receptors: a human donor in a cohort sampled during active COVID-19.

This clone turned up a few times. V is TRBV9 and J is TRBJ2-7, with D possibly being TRBD1 (6 bases). CDR3 length: 12 amino acids. The V end lost 5 bases, the J end lost 6 bases, and 12 bases lay between the germline ends. The germline V gene has CDR1 SGDLS and CDR2 YYNGEE. The CDR3 DNA reads as TGTGCCAGCAGTTACCTAGGGGGCGAGCAGTACTTC. This sequence encodes CASSYLGGEQYF. Supplemented by reference TRBV9 and TRBJ2-7, the full variable domain reads DSGVTQTPKHLITATGQRVTLRCSPRSGDLSVYWYQQSLDQGLQFLIQYYNGEERAKGNILERFSAQQFPDLHSELNLSSLELGDSALYFCASSYLGGEQYFGPGTRLTVT.

The V call is TRBV4-3, the J call TRBJ2-1; 11 positions match TRBD2. The CDR3 extends over 16 amino acids. J lost 9 bases, V lost 0 bases, and 7 bases had no gene match. Germline V gene sequence: CDR1 LGHNA, CDR2 YSLEER. CDR3 coding DNA: TGCGCCAGCAGCCAAGATGGGGGGACTAGCGGTTCTGAGCAGTTCTTC. Translated: CASSQDGGTSGSEQFF.

Only one count was recorded for this clone. The rearrangement uses TRBV7-3 and TRBJ2-2; 7 positions agree with TRBD1. V dropped 2 bases and J dropped 6; count of bases not matched to a gene: 9. Germline V gene data show CDR1 as SGHTA and CDR2 as FQGTGA. CDR3 size: 16 residues. CDR3 sequence: CASSLFPRGYSGELFF. Here the CDR3 DNA reads TGTGCCAGCAGCTTATTCCCCAGGGGGTATTCCGGGGAGCTGTTTTTT.

The chain is built from TRBV2 and TRBJ2-3, with 15 bases fitting TRBD2. CDR1 SNHLY and CDR2 FYNNEI come from the germline V gene. CDR3 length: 18 amino acids. Losses at the gene ends were 4 bases for V and 3 bases for J; bases not matched to a gene: 8. The CDR3 region is CASSGWGLAGGKTDTQYF. The CDR3 region has the DNA TGTGCCAGCAGTGGTTGGGGACTAGCGGGGGGAAAGACAGATACGCAGTATTTT. Using reference TRBV2 and TRBJ2-3 for the parts outside the CDR3, the full variable domain is EPEVTQTPSHQVTQMGQEVILRCVPISNHLYFYWYRQILGQKVEFLVSFYNNEISEKSEIFDDQFSVERPDGSNFTLKIRSTKLEDSAMYFCASSGWGLAGGKTDTQYFGPGTRLTVL.

The chain links TRBV5-6 to TRBJ2-7, with D possibly being TRBD2 (6 bases). Germline CDR1 is SGHDT and CDR2 is YYEEEE. CDR3 length: 15 residues. Trimming took off 4 bases at V and 3 bases at J, with 17 bases between the two ends. The CDR3 DNA sequence: TGTGCCAGCAGCCCCGGGCTGGGGGGACTCTACGAGCAGTACTTC. Amino acids: CASSPGLGGLYEQYF.

The chain recombines TRBV3-1 (or the pseudogene TRBV3-2) with TRBJ2-3; no firm D call. This CDR3 region has 11 residues. The V end lost 2 bases, the J end lost 10 bases, and 7 bases lay between the germline ends. The germline CDR1 and CDR2 sequences are LGHDT and YNNKEL (reference sequence). DNA for the CDR3: TGTGCCAGCAGCCAAAGTAGAGCGCAGTATTTT. Its translation is CASSQSRAQYF.

In this sample, this clone turned up a few times. The rearrangement uses TRBV19 and TRBJ1-5, with D possibly matching TRBD1 (5 bases). There are 15 residues in the CDR3. Trimming cost V 7 bases and J 5 bases, with 18 bases left between them. CDR1 is LNHDA, CDR2 SQIVND, per germline (reference sequence). The CDR3 DNA follows: TGTGCCAGTACCGGAGGACGGGAGGGGTATCAGCCCCAGCATTTT. Its translation is CASTGGREGYQPQHF.

The J gene is TRBJ1-5, the V gene TRBV3-1 (or the pseudogene TRBV3-2), with a weak D call TRBD1 (6 bases). The CDR3 runs to 15 residues. Germline V gene lookup returns CDR1 LGHDT and CDR2 YNNKEL (reference sequence). The V and J ends lost 4 bases and 4 bases respectively, with 14 bases between them. CDR3 sequence (DNA): TGTGCCAGCAGCCCAGGGACATACCCTAATCAGCCCCAGCATTTT. It yields the protein CASSPGTYPNQPQHF.

The CDR3 DNA reads TGTGCCAGCAGTTACGACAGAACTGGAAACACCATATATTTT. It encodes CASSYDRTGNTIYF. V is TRBV6-5 and J is TRBJ1-3, with D maybe TRBD1 (5 bases). Trimming stripped 2 bases from V and 2 bases from J, with 7 bases between. The CDR3 has 14 residues. CDR1 MNHEY and CDR2 SVGAGI come from the germline V gene.

The genes are TRBV7-7 and TRBJ2-2; perhaps TRBD2 as D (6 bases). CDR3 length: 15 residues. Germline V CDR1 and CDR2: SSHAT, FNYEAQ (reference sequence). V was cut by 5 bases and J by 2 bases, with 12 bases left in between. The CDR3 protein is CASSLGTLNTGELFF. The CDR3 bases are TGTGCCAGCAGCCTCGGGACTCTCAACACCGGGGAGCTGTTTTTT.

The chain links TRBV19 to TRBJ2-1; tentative D call: TRBD1 (6 bases). Germline CDR1 reads LNHDA; CDR2 reads SQIVND (reference sequence). This CDR3 has 13 residues. Trimming removed 3 bases at V and 6 bases at J, with 9 bases between. The CDR3 DNA is TGTGCCAGTAGTATTGGGGGCGGCAATGAGCAGTTCTTC. This sequence encodes CASSIGGGNEQFF.

The chain joins TRBV7-7 to TRBJ2-2, with 8 bases fitting TRBD1. The CDR3 extends over 15 amino acids. Per germline, CDR1 SSHAT and CDR2 FNYEAQ (reference sequence). V shed 5 bases, J shed 2 bases, and the junction held 4 bases outside the gene matches. DNA of the CDR3: TGTGCCAGCAGCCGGGACAGGCTAAACACCGGGGAGCTGTTTTTT. This encodes CASSRDRLNTGELFF. The full variable domain, with the rest looked up from reference TRBV7-7 and TRBJ2-2, is GAGVSQSPRYKVTKRGQDVTLRCDPISSHATLYWYQQALGQGPEFLTYFNYEAQPDKSGLPSDRFSAERPEGSISTLTIQRTEQRDSAMYRCASSRDRLNTGELFFGEGSRLTVL.

The V gene is TRBV5-1, the J gene TRBJ2-5; no firm D call. The germline V and J ends were trimmed by 1 base and 1 base, with 5 bases remaining between them. The germline gives CDR1 SGHRS, CDR2 YFSETQ. The CDR3 consists of 13 residues. CDR3 nucleotides: TGCGCCAGCAGCTTGAGCACCCAAGAGACCCAGTACTTC. Translated: CASSLSTQETQYF.